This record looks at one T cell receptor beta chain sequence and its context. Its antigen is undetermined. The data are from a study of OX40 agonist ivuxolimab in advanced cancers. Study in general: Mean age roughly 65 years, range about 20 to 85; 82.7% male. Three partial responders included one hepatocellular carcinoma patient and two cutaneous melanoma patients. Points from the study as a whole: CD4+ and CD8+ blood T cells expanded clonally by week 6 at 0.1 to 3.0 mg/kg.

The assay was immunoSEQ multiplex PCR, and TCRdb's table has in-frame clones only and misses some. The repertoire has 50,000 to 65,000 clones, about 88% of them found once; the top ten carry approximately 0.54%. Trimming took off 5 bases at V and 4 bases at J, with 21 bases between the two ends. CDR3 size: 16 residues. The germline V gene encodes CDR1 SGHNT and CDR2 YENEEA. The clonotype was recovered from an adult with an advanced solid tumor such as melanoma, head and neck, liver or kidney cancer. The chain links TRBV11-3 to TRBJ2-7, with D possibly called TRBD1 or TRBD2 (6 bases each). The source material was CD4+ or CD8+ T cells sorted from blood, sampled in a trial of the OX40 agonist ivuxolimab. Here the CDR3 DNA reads TGTGCCAGCAGCCCAGTCCCCCGACAGGAGGGTTACGAGCAGTACTTC. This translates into CASSPVPRQEGYEQYF.